These 14 T cell receptor beta chains were all obtained from the same sample, sequenced in a study of cytomegalovirus exposure and HLA in healthy donors. Here immunoSEQ multiplex PCR was the method, and the copy in TCRdb shows in-frame clones only, minus some. The data contain over 200,000 clones, around nine tenths of them singletons. The specimen was PBMCs. These receptors were collected from a woman between 18 and 29 years old in good health and CMV-seropositive.

The V gene is TRBV29-1, the J gene TRBJ1-3; 7 bases line up with TRBD1. The V segment lost 6 bases and the J segment 1 base; nucleotides outside the gene matches: 6. This CDR3 spans 14 amino acids. Germline V gene lookup returns CDR1 SQVTM and CDR2 ANQGSEA. CDR3 in DNA: TGCAGCGTCGAAAGGGGGCTTTCTGGAAACACCATATATTTT. The encoded protein is CSVERGLSGNTIYF.

This chain uses TRBV30 with TRBJ2-1; tentatively, D is TRBD2 (5 bases). In germline, CDR1 is GTSNPN, CDR2 SVGIG (reference sequence). V was cut by 6 bases and J by 3 bases, with 6 bases left in between. The CDR3 totals 11 residues. In DNA form, the CDR3 reads TGTGCCTGCGGACTCTACAATGAGCAGTTCTTC. It specifies CACGLYNEQFF.

The rearrangement uses TRBV29-1 and TRBJ2-2; no reliable D call. CDR3 length equals 12 residues. CDR1 is SQVTM and CDR2 is ANQGSEA in the germline V gene. Trimming stripped 6 bases from V and 6 bases from J, with 11 bases between. The CDR3 spells CSVKVAAGELFF. In nucleotides, the CDR3 is TGCAGCGTCAAAGTGGCGGCCGGGGAGCTGTTTTTT.

The gene calls are TRBV6-6 and TRBJ1-1, with TRBD1 matching over 7 bases. Germline values: CDR1 MNHNY, CDR2 SVGAGI (reference sequence). The CDR3 extends over 16 amino acids. V shed 7 bases, J shed 6 bases, and the junction held 17 bases outside the gene matches. CDR3 nucleotides: TGTGCCAGCAAACTAGCCCAAACAGGGGCAAGATCTGAAGCTTTCTTT. It translates to CASKLAQTGARSEAFF.

V and J are TRBV4-2 and TRBJ2-3, with 9 bases fitting TRBD2. J gave up 4 bases and V 0 bases, and 5 bases lay outside the gene matches. The CDR3 runs 16 residues. Germline V gene data show CDR1 as LGHNA and CDR2 as YNFKEQ. CDR3 nucleotide sequence: TGTGCCAGCAGCCAAGATGGGACTAGCCTTGCAGATACGCAGTATTTT. Protein: CASSQDGTSLADTQYF.

The CDR3 region has the DNA TGCAGCGTTGATAAGGGAATAGCGATTGGGAATGAGCAGTTCTTC. Protein product: CSVDKGIAIGNEQFF. V is TRBV29-1 and J is TRBJ2-1; weak D call: TRBD2 (5 bases). Germline lookup yields CDR1 SQVTM and CDR2 ANQGSEA. CDR3 length equals 15 residues. Trimming left V 3 bases short and J 7 bases short, with 19 bases between.

The chain employs TRBV10-3 and TRBJ1-1; possible D gene TRBD1, 6 bases. This CDR3 spans 13 amino acids. V was clipped by 5 bases and J by 11 bases, with 18 bases between them. Germline CDR1 reads ENHRY; CDR2 reads SYGVKD. CDR3 amino acids: CAISSQTGTSAFF. CDR3 in DNA: TGTGCCATCAGTTCACAGACAGGTACCTCGGCTTTCTTT.

The chain uses TRBV4-1 and TRBJ1-3; TRBD1 matches at 12 bases. V dropped 3 bases and J dropped 7; count of bases not matched to a gene: 10. The germline V gene has CDR1 MGHRA and CDR2 YSYEKL. This CDR3 comprises 17 residues. CDR3 in amino acids: CASSQVPGQGAGNTIYF. CDR3 in DNA: TGCGCCAGCAGCCAGGTACCGGGACAGGGGGCCGGTAACACCATATATTTT.

The chain uses TRBV10-2 and TRBJ2-5; 9 nucleotides line up with TRBD2. CDR1 WSHSY and CDR2 SAAADI come from the germline V gene. CDR3 length: 13 residues. V lost 4 bases and J lost 5; bases outside the gene matches: 2. In DNA, the CDR3 is TGCGCCAGCAGTGTTAGCGGGAGTGAGACCCAGTACTTC. Translation: CASSVSGSETQYF.

The chain links TRBV27 to TRBJ2-3; TRBD2 aligns across 16 bases. This CDR3 has 17 amino acids. From germline, CDR1 is MNHEY and CDR2 SMNVEV (reference sequence). J was trimmed by 6 bases and V by 6 bases; bases with no gene match: 9. This CDR3 is CASSYRGLAGGRDTQYF. The CDR3 nucleotides are TGTGCCAGCAGCTATAGGGGACTAGCGGGGGGGAGGGATACGCAGTATTTT.

The rearrangement uses TRBV25-1 and TRBJ1-2, with D uncertain. Germline CDR1 MGHDK, CDR2 SYGVNS. Trimming removed 2 bases from V and 0 bases from J, with 10 bases in between. The CDR3 totals 15 residues. CDR3 sequence reads: CASSEGAVSNYGYTF. The CDR3 DNA reads TGTGCCAGCAGTGAAGGCGCGGTTTCTAACTATGGCTACACCTTC.

The chain joins TRBV2 to TRBJ2-3; 12 bases fit TRBD2. The germline V gene encodes CDR1 SNHLY and CDR2 FYNNEI. CDR3 size: 16 residues. Unmatched junction bases numbered 8, after V lost 5 bases and J lost 5 bases. The CDR3 loop is CASSSELAGGGDTQYF. The DNA of the CDR3 is TGTGCCAGCAGTTCTGAACTAGCGGGAGGTGGAGATACGCAGTATTTT.

The V call is TRBV2, the J call TRBJ2-7, with 12 bases matching TRBD1. CDR1 is SNHLY, CDR2 FYNNEI, per germline. J lost 5 bases, V lost 6 bases, and 5 bases had no gene match. The CDR3 runs to 14 residues. Here the CDR3 reads CASRGTGGADEQYF. CDR3 nucleotide sequence: TGTGCCAGCAGGGGGACAGGGGGCGCAGACGAGCAGTACTTC.

This chain links TRBV30 with TRBJ2-4, with D tentatively TRBD2 (8 bases). The CDR3 loop spans 15 amino acids. Germline-derived CDR1 and CDR2 are GTSNPN and SVGIG (reference sequence). The ends were cut back, 3 bases at V and 8 bases at J, with 20 bases in the middle. CDR3 region: CAWSGGRTGRDIQYF. DNA of the CDR3: TGTGCCTGGAGCGGCGGGAGGACAGGACGAGACATTCAGTACTTC.